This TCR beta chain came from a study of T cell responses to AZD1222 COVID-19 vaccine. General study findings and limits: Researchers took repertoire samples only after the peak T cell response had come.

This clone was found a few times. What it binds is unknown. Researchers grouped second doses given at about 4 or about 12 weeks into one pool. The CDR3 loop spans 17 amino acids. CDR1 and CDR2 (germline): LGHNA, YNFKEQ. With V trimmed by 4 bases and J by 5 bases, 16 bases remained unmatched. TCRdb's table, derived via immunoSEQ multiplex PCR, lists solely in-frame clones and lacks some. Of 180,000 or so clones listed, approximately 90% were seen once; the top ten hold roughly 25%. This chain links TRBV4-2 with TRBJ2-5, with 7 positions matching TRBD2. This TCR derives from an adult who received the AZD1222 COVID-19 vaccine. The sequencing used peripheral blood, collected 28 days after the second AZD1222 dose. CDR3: CASSPGFREGREETQYF. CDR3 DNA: TGTGCCAGCAGCCCTGGTTTTAGGGAGGGCCGAGAGGAGACCCAGTACTTC.